This T cell receptor (beta chain) was obtained from a study of Graves' ophthalmopathy and Graves' hyperthyroidism. Study as a whole: Being free of ophthalmopathy for 18 months of follow-up defined stable hyperthyroidism.

Reliance was placed on clinical symptoms, serum thyroxine, TRAb, thyroid ultrasound and orbital computed tomography for diagnosis. RNA served as the template for amplifying TCR beta CDR3 regions. A first-round RT-PCR used HTBI primers, followed by a second-round multiplex PCR. TCRdb reanalysed the multiplex PCR reads using MiXCR and keeps one entry per CDR3 protein. Of over a million distinct CDR3 sequences in the sample, 36% are singletons; the top ten hold 8.5% to 14%. The germline CDR1 and CDR2 sequences are LNHDA and SQIVND (reference sequence). The CDR3 spans 15 residues. With V trimmed by 3 bases and J by 2 bases, 6 bases remained unmatched. Study findings and constraints: Ophthalmopathy progression prediction by the model yielded a sensitivity of more than 60% and a specificity of 72.22%.

As regards this clonotype: Its antigen remains unidentified.

Sequenced input: peripheral blood or thyroid tissue (not recorded which). The gene calls are TRBV19 and TRBJ2-7, with TRBD1 identical over 8 bases. The sequence was collected from an adult man with Graves' hyperthyroidism. For the CDR3, the DNA is TGTGCCAGTAGTATCCACCTGACAGGGGCCTACGAGCAGTACTTC. Protein product: CASSIHLTGAYEQYF. The full variable domain, rest sourced from reference TRBV19 and TRBJ2-7, is DGGITQSPKYLFRKEGQNVTLSCEQNLNHDAMYWYRQDPGQGLRLIYYSQIVNDFQKGDIAEGYSVSREKKESFPLTVTSAQKNPTAFYLCASSIHLTGAYEQYFGPGTRLTVT.